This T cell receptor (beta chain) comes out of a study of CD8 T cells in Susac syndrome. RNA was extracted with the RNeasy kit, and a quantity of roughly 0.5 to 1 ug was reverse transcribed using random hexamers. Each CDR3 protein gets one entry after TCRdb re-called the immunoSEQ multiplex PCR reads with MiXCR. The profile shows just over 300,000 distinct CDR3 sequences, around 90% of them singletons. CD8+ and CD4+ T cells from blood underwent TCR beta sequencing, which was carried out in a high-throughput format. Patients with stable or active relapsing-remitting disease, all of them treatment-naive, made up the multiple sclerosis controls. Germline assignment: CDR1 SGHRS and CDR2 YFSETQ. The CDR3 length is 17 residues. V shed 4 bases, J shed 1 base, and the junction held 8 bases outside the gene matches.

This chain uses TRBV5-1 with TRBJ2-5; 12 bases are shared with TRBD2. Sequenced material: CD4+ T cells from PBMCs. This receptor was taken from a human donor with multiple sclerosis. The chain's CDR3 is CASSKRASGGGQETQYF. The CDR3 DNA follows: TGCGCCAGCAGCAAGCGGGCTAGCGGGGGGGGCCAAGAGACCCAGTACTTC. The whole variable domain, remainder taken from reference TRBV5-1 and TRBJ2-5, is KAGVTQTPRYLIKTRGQQVTLSCSPISGHRSVSWYQQTPGQGLQFLFEYFSETQRNKGNFPGRFSGRQFSNSRSEMNVSTLELGDSALYLCASSKRASGGGQETQYFGPGTRLLVL.